The 8 T cell receptor beta chains below all came from one sample that was sequenced in a study of OX40 agonist ivuxolimab in advanced cancers. Clones were read by immunoSEQ multiplex PCR, and TCRdb kept only the in-frame ones, dropping some. Altogether over 100,000 clones are present, around 89% being singletons, with the ten largest covering about 0.55%. The source was CD4+ or CD8+ T cells sorted from blood, collected in a trial of the OX40 agonist ivuxolimab. All receptors derive from an adult with an advanced solid tumor such as melanoma, head and neck, liver or kidney cancer.

This chain uses TRBV10-3 with TRBJ2-2; perhaps D is TRBD1 or TRBD2 (7 bases each). Germline CDR1 and CDR2: ENHRY and SYGVKD. The CDR3 has 15 residues. Trimming removed 11 bases from V and 6 bases from J, with 22 bases in between. CDR3 in amino acids: CASRAGGGQSGELFF. The CDR3 nucleotides are TGTGCCTCCCGGGCAGGGGGGGGGCAGTCCGGGGAGCTGTTTTTT.

The gene calls are TRBV27 and TRBJ2-3, with 12 bases lining up with TRBD2. The CDR3 spans 19 residues. The junction had 15 bases not matched to a gene; V was cut back by 1 base and J by 7 bases. Germline CDR1 reads MNHEY; CDR2 reads SMNVEV (reference sequence). The DNA of the CDR3 is TGTGCCAGCAGTTTATTGTCCTCCCCGCTAGCGGGGGGGGGAAATACGCAGTATTTT. Translating it yields CASSLLSSPLAGGGNTQYF.

CDR3: CASSTVSGIQETQYF. CDR3 sequence (DNA): TGTGCCAGCAGCACAGTATCGGGGATCCAAGAGACCCAGTACTTC. V usage is TRBV7-8 and J usage is TRBJ2-5; maybe TRBD2 (5 bases). Germline V gene sequence: CDR1 SGHVS, CDR2 FQNEAQ. The CDR3 is made up of 15 amino acids. V was cut by 5 bases and J by 1 base, with 14 bases left in between.

The chain recombines TRBV6-1 with TRBJ2-5; D remains ambiguous. The germline CDR1 and CDR2 sequences are MNHNS and SASEGT. The ends were cut back, 1 base at V and 4 bases at J, with 1 base in the middle. CDR3 length: 11 amino acids. The CDR3: CASSEGETQYF. For the CDR3, the DNA is TGTGCCAGCAGTGAAGGAGAGACCCAGTACTTC.

The chain employs TRBV2 and TRBJ2-3; D possibly uses TRBD1 or TRBD2 (5 bases each). Germline V CDR1 and CDR2: SNHLY, FYNNEI. The germline V and J ends were trimmed by 5 bases and 4 bases, with 13 bases remaining between them. This CDR3 has 14 amino acids. CDR3 bases: TGTGCCAGCAGTCCCGGGACGGGCGCAGATACGCAGTATTTT. This codes for CASSPGTGADTQYF.

The chain couples TRBV9 to TRBJ2-1, with TRBD2 matching 11 bases. CDR1 and CDR2 from the germline V gene are SGDLS and YYNGEE. Trimming removed 0 bases from V and 1 base from J; junction bases left unmatched: 3. CDR3 length: 17 amino acids. CDR3 loop: CASSVGLAGTSYNEQFF. The CDR3 DNA reads as TGTGCCAGCAGCGTAGGACTAGCGGGGACGTCCTACAATGAGCAGTTCTTC.

V usage is TRBV9 and J usage is TRBJ1-4; 9 bases line up with TRBD1. With V trimmed by 4 bases and J by 5 bases, 6 bases remained unmatched. Germline values: CDR1 SGDLS, CDR2 YYNGEE. CDR3 size: 15 residues. CDR3 sequence reads: CASSPRDRGNEKLFF. Here the CDR3 DNA reads TGTGCCAGCAGCCCCCGTGACAGGGGGAATGAAAAACTGTTTTTT.

The CDR3 spells CAISGQMNTEAFF. The CDR3 DNA follows: TGTGCCATCAGTGGGCAGATGAACACTGAAGCTTTCTTT. This chain joins TRBV10-3 and TRBJ1-1; D is unclear. The CDR3 is 13 amino acids. Germline assignment: CDR1 ENHRY and CDR2 SYGVKD. V shed 4 bases and J shed 0 bases, with 6 bases lying between them.